The 16 T cell receptor beta chains presented below share a single source sample, sequenced in a study of OX40 agonist ivuxolimab in advanced cancers. TCRdb's table, derived via immunoSEQ multiplex PCR, lists solely in-frame clones and lacks some. This table has under 90,000 clones, less than 95% appearing once. The specimen was CD4+ or CD8+ T cells sorted from blood, collected in a trial of the OX40 agonist ivuxolimab. Receptor source: an adult with an advanced solid tumor such as melanoma, head and neck, liver or kidney cancer.

The rearrangement links TRBV4-1 to TRBJ2-5; D perhaps matches TRBD1 (6 bases). The CDR3 extends over 17 amino acids. Germline CDR1 and CDR2: MGHRA and YSYEKL. With 5 bases removed from V and 2 bases from J, the gap between germline ends came to 21 bases. DNA of the CDR3: TGCGCCAGCAGCTCATTACACAATCCGGGACATCAAGAGACCCAGTACTTC. Protein: CASSSLHNPGHQETQYF.

The genes are TRBV5-4 and TRBJ1-2; D gene ambiguous. Trimming took off 3 bases at V and 6 bases at J, with 15 bases between the two ends. Looked up from germline, CDR1 is SGHNT and CDR2 is YYREEE (reference sequence). The CDR3 is made up of 14 amino acids. The CDR3 here is CASSSVGIPHGYTF. The CDR3 bases are TGTGCCAGCAGCTCCGTAGGAATCCCTCATGGCTACACCTTC.

The rearrangement joins TRBV28 to TRBJ2-1, with unresolved D. The CDR3 totals 11 residues. Germline CDR1 is MDHEN and CDR2 is SYDVKM. The V end was cut by 3 bases, the J end by 13 bases, with 10 bases between. CDR3 coding DNA: TGTGCCAGCAGTTTGGGGTCCCTTCAGTTCTTC. Residues: CASSLGSLQFF.

The chain carries TRBV6-6 and TRBJ1-6, with TRBD1 matching 7 bases. This CDR3 has 14 amino acids. Losses at the gene ends were 8 bases for V and 6 bases for J; bases not matched to a gene: 7. Germline V CDR1 and CDR2: MNHNY, SVGAGI (reference sequence). The CDR3 reads CASGGDSPNSPLHF. The CDR3, as DNA: TGTGCCAGCGGGGGGGACAGCCCTAATTCACCCCTCCACTTT.

V gene TRBV18 combines with J gene TRBJ2-1, with 8 bases identical to TRBD1. The CDR3 contains 17 residues. Germline V gene data show CDR1 as KGHSH and CDR2 as LQKENI. With 5 bases clipped from V and 1 base from J, the junction kept 10 bases outside the gene matches. As DNA, the CDR3 is TGTGCCAGCTCAACTGGACAGGGAGTGGGTTCCTACAATGAGCAGTTCTTC. Its translation is CASSTGQGVGSYNEQFF. The full variable domain, completed using reference TRBV18 and TRBJ2-1, is NAGVMQNPRHLVRRRGQEARLRCSPMKGHSHVYWYRQLPEEGLKFMVYLQKENIIDESGMPKERFSAEFPKEGPSILRIQQVVRGDSAAYFCASSTGQGVGSYNEQFFGPGTRLTVL.

This clone occurred once. The rearrangement joins TRBV4-3 to TRBJ2-2; TRBD2 is a possible D gene (5 bases). This CDR3 is 16 amino acids long. The germline V gene encodes CDR1 LGHNA and CDR2 YSLEER. Trimming left V 0 bases short and J 1 base short, with 9 bases between. CDR3 in DNA: TGCGCCAGCAGCCAAGATTGGGCGGGGAACACCGGGGAGCTGTTTTTT. Encoded protein: CASSQDWAGNTGELFF.

This clone was seen only a few times. The chain links TRBV5-1 to TRBJ2-5; maybe TRBD1 (6 bases). The CDR3 is 16 residues long. Per the germline V gene, CDR1 is SGHRS and CDR2 is YFSETQ. V lost 3 bases and J 1 base, leaving 16 bases between the germline ends. The CDR3, as DNA: TGCGCCAGCAGCTGGGGTTTTAAACAGGGCCAAGAGACCCAGTACTTC. Amino acid sequence: CASSWGFKQGQETQYF.

This clone has a single count. The rearrangement uses TRBV7-9 and TRBJ1-5, with 7 bases aligning to TRBD1. Germline V gives CDR1 SEHNR, CDR2 FQNEAQ (reference sequence). The V gene end was trimmed by 4 bases and the J gene end by 4 bases; junction bases not matched to a gene: 10. There are 16 residues in the CDR3. CDR3 nucleotide sequence: TGTGCCAGCAGCTCACAGACAGGGCCTGTGAATCAGCCCCAGCATTTT. Protein sequence: CASSSQTGPVNQPQHF.

J is TRBJ1-2 and V is TRBV28; D may be TRBD1 (5 bases). CDR1 and CDR2 (germline): MDHEN, SYDVKM. CDR3 length: 13 residues. Trimming took 5 bases from V and 4 from J, leaving 11 bases between them. This CDR3 is CASSPTGSYGYTF. In DNA, the CDR3 is TGTGCCAGCAGTCCAACAGGCTCCTATGGCTACACCTTC.

The rearrangement links TRBV11-3 to TRBJ2-1, with TRBD2 matching 9 bases. The CDR3 runs 15 residues. The J segment lost 4 bases and the V segment lost 1 base, leaving 2 bases of the junction unmatched. Germline V lookup: CDR1 SGHNT, CDR2 YENEEA. In nucleotides, the CDR3 is TGTGCCAGCAGCTTAGTAGCGGGGGTTTACAATGAGCAGTTCTTC. This sequence encodes CASSLVAGVYNEQFF.

The chain links TRBV11-2 to TRBJ2-3, with D uncertain. Germline-derived CDR1 and CDR2 are SGHAT and FQNNGV. This CDR3 spans 14 amino acids. V lost 5 bases and J 2 bases, leaving 11 bases between the germline ends. The CDR3 protein is CASSPRLDTDTQYF. The DNA of the CDR3 is TGTGCCAGCAGCCCAAGACTGGACACAGATACGCAGTATTTT. The variable domain in full, completed from reference TRBV11-2 and TRBJ2-3, reads EAGVAQSPRYKIIEKRQSVAFWCNPISGHATLYWYQQILGQGPKLLIQFQNNGVVDDSQLPKDRFSAERLKGVDSTLKIQPAKLEDSAVYLCASSPRLDTDTQYFGPGTRLTVL.

In this sample, this clone turned up once. This chain connects TRBV11-2 to TRBJ1-2; D possibly corresponds to TRBD1 (6 bases). Germline-derived CDR1 and CDR2 are SGHAT and FQNNGV. The CDR3 consists of 16 residues. The germline V and J ends were trimmed by 0 bases and 5 bases, with 16 bases remaining between them. The CDR3 DNA reads TGTGCCAGCAGCTTAGATGGATGGGGGCCGTATTATGGCTACACCTTC. Translation gives CASSLDGWGPYYGYTF.

The chain couples TRBV7-2 to TRBJ1-1; 7 nucleotides match TRBD1. V shed 5 bases, J shed 0 bases, and the junction held 6 bases outside the gene matches. The germline gives CDR1 SGHTA, CDR2 FQGNSA. CDR3 length: 15 amino acids. For the CDR3, the DNA is TGTGCCAGCAGCCAAAGGGACAGCATGAACACTGAAGCTTTCTTT. Encoded protein: CASSQRDSMNTEAFF.

The chain recombines TRBV6-6 with TRBJ2-7, with 12 bases that match TRBD2. CDR1 MNHNY and CDR2 SVGAGI come from the germline V gene (reference sequence). The J segment lost 7 bases and the V segment lost 10 bases, leaving 8 bases of the junction unmatched. The CDR3 loop spans 13 amino acids. The CDR3: CATRLAGAEEQYF. The CDR3 DNA reads TGTGCCACCAGACTAGCGGGAGCGGAGGAGCAGTACTTC.

J is TRBJ2-3 and V is TRBV5-1, with D possibly being TRBD2 (6 bases). Trimming removed 0 bases from V and 5 bases from J, with 13 bases in between. The CDR3 is 15 residues long. Germline loops: CDR1 SGHRS, CDR2 YFSETQ. CDR3 nucleotide sequence: TGCGCCAGCAGCTTGGATAGCGGAGTTGGAGATACGCAGTATTTT. Translation gives CASSLDSGVGDTQYF.

The chain combines TRBV6-6 with TRBJ2-7, with 7 bases identical to TRBD1. The trim removed 6 bases at V and 8 bases at J, leaving 7 bases unmatched. The CDR3 is 12 residues long. Germline CDR1 and CDR2: MNHNY and SVGAGI (reference sequence). CDR3 sequence reads: CASSMTGSQQYF. The CDR3 coding sequence is TGTGCCAGCAGCATGACAGGGAGCCAGCAGTACTTC.